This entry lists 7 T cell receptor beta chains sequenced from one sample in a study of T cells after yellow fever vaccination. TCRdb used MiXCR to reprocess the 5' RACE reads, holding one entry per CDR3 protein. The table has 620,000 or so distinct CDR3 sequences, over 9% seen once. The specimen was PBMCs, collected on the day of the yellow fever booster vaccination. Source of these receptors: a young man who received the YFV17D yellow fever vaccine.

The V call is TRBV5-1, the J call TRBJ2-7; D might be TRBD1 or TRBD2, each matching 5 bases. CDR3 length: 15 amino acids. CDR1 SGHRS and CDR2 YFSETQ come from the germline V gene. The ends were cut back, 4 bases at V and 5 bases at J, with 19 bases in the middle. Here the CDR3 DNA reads TGCGCCAGCAGCATACAATCCGGGACGTCGGACGAGCAGTACTTC. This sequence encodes CASSIQSGTSDEQYF. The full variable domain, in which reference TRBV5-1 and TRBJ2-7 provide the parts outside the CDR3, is KAGVTQTPRYLIKTRGQQVTLSCSPISGHRSVSWYQQTPGQGLQFLFEYFSETQRNKGNFPGRFSGRQFSNSRSEMNVSTLELGDSALYLCASSIQSGTSDEQYFGPGTRLTVT.

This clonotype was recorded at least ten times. The CDR3 DNA reads TGCAGCCCTCGGAAAGGACAGGTAATTGAAGCTTTCTTT. Translated: CSPRKGQVIEAFF. The chain employs TRBV20-1 and TRBJ1-1; 7 bases match TRBD1. This CDR3 has 13 residues. Per germline, CDR1 DFQATT and CDR2 SNEGSKA (reference sequence).

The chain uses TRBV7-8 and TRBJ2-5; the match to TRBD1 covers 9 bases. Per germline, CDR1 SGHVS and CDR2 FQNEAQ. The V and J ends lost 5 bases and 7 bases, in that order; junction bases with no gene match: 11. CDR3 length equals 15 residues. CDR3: CASSLRDREVGTQYF. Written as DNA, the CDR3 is TGTGCCAGCAGCCTCCGGGACAGGGAAGTGGGGACCCAGTACTTC.

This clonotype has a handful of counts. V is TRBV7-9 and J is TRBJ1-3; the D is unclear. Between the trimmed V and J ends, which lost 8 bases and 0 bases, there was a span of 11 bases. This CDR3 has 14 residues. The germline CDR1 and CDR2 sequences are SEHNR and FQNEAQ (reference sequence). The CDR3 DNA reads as TGTGCCAGCCCCTCCCGGGACTCTGGAAACACCATATATTTT. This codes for CASPSRDSGNTIYF.

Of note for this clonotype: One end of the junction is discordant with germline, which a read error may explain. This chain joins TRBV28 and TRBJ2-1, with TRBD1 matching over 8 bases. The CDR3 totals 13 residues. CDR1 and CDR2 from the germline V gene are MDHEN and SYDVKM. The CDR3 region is CASSTRGRDEPFF. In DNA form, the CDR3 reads TGTGCCAGCAGTACCAGGGGGCGGGATGAGCCGTTCTTC.

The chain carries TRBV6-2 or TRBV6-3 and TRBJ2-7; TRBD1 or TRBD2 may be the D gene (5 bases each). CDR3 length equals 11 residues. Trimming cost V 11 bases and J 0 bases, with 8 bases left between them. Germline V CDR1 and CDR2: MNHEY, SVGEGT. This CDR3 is CAVGTSYEQYF. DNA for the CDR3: TGTGCCGTGGGGACCTCCTACGAGCAGTACTTC.

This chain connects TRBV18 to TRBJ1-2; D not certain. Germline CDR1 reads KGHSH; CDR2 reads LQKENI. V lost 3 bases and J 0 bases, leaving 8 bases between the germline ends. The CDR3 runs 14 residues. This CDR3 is CASSPNTANYGYTF. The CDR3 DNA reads TGTGCCAGCTCACCGAACACCGCTAACTATGGCTACACCTTC.